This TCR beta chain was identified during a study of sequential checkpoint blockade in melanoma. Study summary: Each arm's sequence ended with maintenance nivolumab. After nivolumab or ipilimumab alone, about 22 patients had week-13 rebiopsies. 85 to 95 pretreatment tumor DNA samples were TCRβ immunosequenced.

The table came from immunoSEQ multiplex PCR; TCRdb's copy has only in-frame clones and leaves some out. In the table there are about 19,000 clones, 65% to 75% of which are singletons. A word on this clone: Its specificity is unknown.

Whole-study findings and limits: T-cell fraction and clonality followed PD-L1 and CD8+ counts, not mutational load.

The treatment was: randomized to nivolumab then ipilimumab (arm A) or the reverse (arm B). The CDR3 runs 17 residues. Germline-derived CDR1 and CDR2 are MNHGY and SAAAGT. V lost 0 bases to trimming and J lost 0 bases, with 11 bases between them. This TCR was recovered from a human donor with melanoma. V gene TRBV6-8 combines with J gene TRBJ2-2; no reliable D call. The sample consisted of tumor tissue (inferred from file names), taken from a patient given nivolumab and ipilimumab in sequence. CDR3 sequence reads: CASSYSTYSSNTGELFF. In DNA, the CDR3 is TGTGCCAGCAGTTACTCGACGTACAGCTCGAACACCGGGGAGCTGTTTTTT.